This T cell receptor beta chain was retrieved from a study of T cells in Graves' hyperthyroidism and ophthalmopathy. RNA transcripts gave rise to amplified TCR beta CDR3 regions. A set of HTBI primers served as the primers for a first-round RT-PCR of the TCR CDR3. TCRdb reprocessed the multiplex PCR reads via MiXCR and lists one record per CDR3 protein. The table has around 700,000 distinct CDR3 sequences, around 20% seen once; the top ten hold 16%. The CDR3 is 15 amino acids. Trimming left V 5 bases short and J 1 base short, with 14 bases between. This clonotype was detected ten times or more. The receptor comes from a woman in her 50s with Graves' hyperthyroidism that later progressed to Graves' ophthalmopathy. The source material was blood. J is TRBJ2-5 and V is TRBV12-3 or TRBV12-4, with D unclear. As DNA, the CDR3 is TGTGCCAGCAGTGGTTATGGAACGGTCCAAGAGACCCAGTACTTC. Its translation is CASSGYGTVQETQYF.